The clone carrying this TCR beta chain was seen at least ten times. Antigen specificity is unknown. The sample is drawn from a study of T cell repertoires in cytomegalovirus infection. Broader study findings: The ex vivo response was dominated by HLA-C-restricted CMV-specific TCR beta clonotypes.

Trimming left V 7 bases short and J 0 bases short, with 13 bases between. Germline lookup yields CDR1 SGHTA and CDR2 FQGNSA. The CDR3 sequence is 15 residues long. TCRdb re-called the reads through MiXCR, storing one row per CDR3 protein. In the table there are approximately 190,000 distinct CDR3 sequences, approximately 9.6% of which are singletons. The chain uses TRBV7-2 and TRBJ1-5; D may be TRBD1 (5 bases). The source of this sequence is a human donor in good health (CMV status not recorded). Some clones in this sample may be carry-over from other donors' samples. Sequencing was done on a sample of PBMCs. The CDR3 nucleotides read TGTGCCAGCACTCGACCCGGGGGTAGCAATCAGCCCCAGCATTTT. Protein: CASTRPGGSNQPQHF.